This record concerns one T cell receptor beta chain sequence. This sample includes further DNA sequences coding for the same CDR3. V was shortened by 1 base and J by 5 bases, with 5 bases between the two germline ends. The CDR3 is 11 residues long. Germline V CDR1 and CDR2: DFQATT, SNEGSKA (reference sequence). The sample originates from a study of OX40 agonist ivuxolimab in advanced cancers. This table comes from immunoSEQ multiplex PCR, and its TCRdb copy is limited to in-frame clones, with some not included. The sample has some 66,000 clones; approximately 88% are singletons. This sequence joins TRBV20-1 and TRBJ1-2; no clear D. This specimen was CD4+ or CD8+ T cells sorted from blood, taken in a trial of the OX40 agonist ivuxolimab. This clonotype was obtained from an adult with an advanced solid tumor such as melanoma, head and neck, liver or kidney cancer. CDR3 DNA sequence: TGCAGTGCTAGAGGCGGATATGGCTACACCTTC. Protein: CSARGGYGYTF.